A single sample is the source of the 26 T cell receptor beta chains below, sequenced in a study of blood T cell repertoires in COVID-19. Sequenced by immunoSEQ multiplex PCR; TCRdb stores in-frame clones only, minus some. Of 97,000 or so clones listed, around 90% are singletons. The sequenced sample consisted of peripheral blood. The receptors stem from a woman between 45 and 60 years old with COVID-19, enrolled during active disease.

The V call is TRBV4-1, the J call TRBJ2-7, with TRBD1 identical over 10 bases. The CDR3 runs to 15 residues. The V segment lost 1 base and the J segment 7 bases; nucleotides outside the gene matches: 7. CDR1 and CDR2 from the germline V gene are MGHRA and YSYEKL. Written as DNA, the CDR3 is TGCGCCAGCAGCCAAGGGACAGGGGGTCCCGAGGAGCAGTACTTC. Its translation: CASSQGTGGPEEQYF.

This chain uses TRBV6-5 with TRBJ2-7, with a weak D call TRBD2 (5 bases). The V gene lost 0 bases and the J gene lost 7 bases, with 13 bases spanning the gap. From germline, CDR1 is MNHEY and CDR2 SVGAGI. The CDR3 spans 14 residues. The CDR3, as DNA: TGTGCCAGCAGTTACTCCCCACCCCCGGGGGAGCAGTACTTC. This translates into CASSYSPPPGEQYF.

V and J are TRBV10-3 and TRBJ1-2; 7 nucleotides agree with TRBD1. After removal of 7 bases from V and 2 bases from J, the junction contained 1 base not matched to a gene. Germline CDR1 reads ENHRY; CDR2 reads SYGVKD. The CDR3 sequence is 12 residues long. CDR3 residues: CAITTGNYGYTF. In nucleotides, the CDR3 is TGTGCCATCACGACAGGGAACTATGGCTACACCTTC.

This chain uses TRBV13 with TRBJ1-1, with D possibly matching TRBD1 (5 bases). From germline, CDR1 is PRHDT and CDR2 FYEKMQ (reference sequence). Trimming took 4 bases from V and 0 from J, leaving 9 bases between them. This CDR3 has 14 residues. DNA for the CDR3: TGTGCCAGCAGCTCGGGGGATTTGAACACTGAAGCTTTCTTT. This translates into CASSSGDLNTEAFF.

The chain carries TRBV2 and TRBJ2-7; 9 bases match TRBD2. V lost 6 bases, J lost 5 bases, and 11 bases stayed unmatched. The CDR3 is 15 amino acids. Germline V gene data show CDR1 as SNHLY and CDR2 as FYNNEI. The chain's CDR3 is CASRTGTSPIDEQYF. CDR3 bases: TGTGCCAGCAGGACCGGGACTAGCCCGATCGACGAGCAGTACTTC.

The rearrangement uses TRBV6-5 and TRBJ2-5; D is perhaps TRBD2 (5 bases). CDR3 length: 15 amino acids. The V gene's germline CDR1 is MNHEY and CDR2 SVGAGI. The V end lost 4 bases, the J end lost 5 bases, and 17 bases lay between the germline ends. The CDR3, as DNA: TGTGCCAGCAGTTTTTTCAGAGCGGCAGCGGAGACCCAGTACTTC. It codes for CASSFFRAAAETQYF.

This clone was observed a few times. The V and J genes are TRBV6-5 and TRBJ1-6; 7 bases agree with TRBD1. CDR3 length: 15 residues. The germline gives CDR1 MNHEY, CDR2 SVGAGI. The V and J ends lost 6 bases and 5 bases, in that order; junction bases with no gene match: 7. CDR3 sequence: CASRNPTGDNSPLHF. The CDR3 DNA reads as TGTGCCAGCAGAAACCCCACAGGGGATAATTCACCCCTCCACTTT.

CDR3 protein: CASSFGTSGPYEQYF. The CDR3 DNA reads as TGTGCCAGCAGCTTTGGGACTAGCGGGCCCTACGAGCAGTACTTC. The gene calls are TRBV7-9 and TRBJ2-7; 12 bases line up with TRBD2. The CDR3 sequence is 15 residues long. The germline CDR1 and CDR2 sequences are SEHNR and FQNEAQ (reference sequence). The J segment lost 2 bases and the V segment lost 3 bases, leaving 2 bases of the junction unmatched. Variable domain in full (rest from reference TRBV7-9 and TRBJ2-7): DTGVSQNPRHKITKRGQNVTFRCDPISEHNRLYWYRQTLGQGPEFLTYFQNEAQLEKSRLLSDRFSAERPKGSFSTLEIQRTEQGDSAMYLCASSFGTSGPYEQYFGPGTRLTVT.

The V gene is TRBV19, the J gene TRBJ1-2, with D maybe TRBD1 (5 bases). The CDR3 runs to 13 residues. The germline V gene encodes CDR1 LNHDA and CDR2 SQIVND (reference sequence). Trimming removed 5 bases at V and 7 bases at J, with 14 bases between. The CDR3 DNA is TGTGCCAGTAGTCAGGAGGGGAGGCTTGGCTACACCTTC. Protein: CASSQEGRLGYTF. The complete variable domain, with remaining parts taken from reference TRBV19 and TRBJ1-2, reads DGGITQSPKYLFRKEGQNVTLSCEQNLNHDAMYWYRQDPGQGLRLIYYSQIVNDFQKGDIAEGYSVSREKKESFPLTVTSAQKNPTAFYLCASSQEGRLGYTFGSGTRLTVV.

This chain joins TRBV28 and TRBJ2-7; TRBD2 aligns across 9 bases. Looked up from germline, CDR1 is MDHEN and CDR2 is SYDVKM. Germline trimming cut 6 bases from V and 4 bases from J; bases unmatched to any gene: 4. This CDR3 has 13 residues. The CDR3 here is CASRAGGLYEQYF. The CDR3 bases are TGTGCCAGCAGGGCGGGGGGGCTGTACGAGCAGTACTTC.

V is TRBV6-2 or TRBV6-3 and J is TRBJ1-5; D unclear. Germline loops: CDR1 MNHEY, CDR2 SVGEGT. The CDR3 is made up of 13 amino acids. Trimming removed 6 bases from V and 0 bases from J, with 6 bases in between. The DNA for the CDR3 is TGTGCCAGCAGCCCGTATAGCAATCAGCCCCAGCATTTT. It is translated as CASSPYSNQPQHF.

The J gene is TRBJ2-5, the V gene TRBV30; perhaps TRBD1 as D (6 bases). Germline-derived CDR1 and CDR2 are GTSNPN and SVGIG (reference sequence). Trimming stripped 2 bases from V and 4 bases from J, with 11 bases between. The CDR3 totals 13 residues. The CDR3 region is CAWSKGGIETQYF. The CDR3 DNA follows: TGTGCCTGGAGTAAAGGGGGTATAGAGACCCAGTACTTC.

The chain employs TRBV30 and TRBJ1-3; TRBD1 is a possible D gene (6 bases). The CDR3 is 14 amino acids. With 5 bases removed from V and 1 base from J, the gap between germline ends came to 12 bases. Germline assignment: CDR1 GTSNPN and CDR2 SVGIG (reference sequence). The CDR3 nucleotides are TGTGCCTGGGGACAAACAGGGTCTGGAAACACCATATATTTT. The encoded protein is CAWGQTGSGNTIYF.

The chain links TRBV6-1 to TRBJ2-3, with 11 bases matching TRBD2. The CDR3 has 19 residues. The junction had 11 bases not matched to a gene; V was cut back by 3 bases and J by 0 bases. Germline loops: CDR1 MNHNS, CDR2 SASEGT. The CDR3, as DNA: TGTGCCAGCAGTGACGGGGCGTGGGTAGCGGGGGGGAGCACAGATACGCAGTATTTT. It translates to CASSDGAWVAGGSTDTQYF.

The chain combines TRBV28 with TRBJ1-5; D ambiguous. V lost 8 bases, J lost 6 bases, and 20 bases lay in between. The CDR3 runs 15 residues. Germline V gives CDR1 MDHEN, CDR2 SYDVKM. CDR3 protein: CASPPYGEESQPQHF. The CDR3 nucleotides are TGTGCCAGCCCCCCTTATGGTGAGGAAAGTCAGCCCCAGCATTTT. Using reference TRBV28 and TRBJ1-5 for the parts outside the CDR3, the full variable domain is DVKVTQSSRYLVKRTGEKVFLECVQDMDHENMFWYRQDPGLGLRLIYFSYDVKMKEKGDIPEGYSVSREKKERFSLILESASTNQTSMYLCASPPYGEESQPQHFGDGTRLSIL.

This chain links TRBV5-1 with TRBJ2-2; 10 bases fit TRBD2. V gave up 5 bases and J gave up 1 base; unmatched junction bases: 5. Germline CDR1 reads SGHRS; CDR2 reads YFSETQ. This CDR3 has 16 amino acids. In DNA, the CDR3 is TGCGCCAGCAGAGTCACTAGCGGGGTGAACACCGGGGAGCTGTTTTTT. This encodes CASRVTSGVNTGELFF.

The CDR3 nucleotides are TGTGCCAGCAGCGTAGAAATGGGACAGGGGGCGTGGGATACGCAGTATTTT. This translates into CASSVEMGQGAWDTQYF. The chain combines TRBV9 with TRBJ2-3, with 12 bases aligning to TRBD1. The CDR3 covers 17 residues. Germline CDR1 reads SGDLS; CDR2 reads YYNGEE. J gave up 6 bases and V 0 bases, and 8 bases lay outside the gene matches.

The rearrangement joins TRBV14 to TRBJ2-5, with TRBD2 matching over 12 bases. The CDR3 is 16 residues long. In germline, CDR1 is SGHDN, CDR2 FVKESK. V shed 1 base, J shed 1 base, and the junction held 1 base outside the gene matches. The CDR3 DNA is TGTGCCAGCAGCCAAGGGACTAGCGGGACCCAAGAGACCCAGTACTTC. Residues: CASSQGTSGTQETQYF.

Ten or more counts support this clone. The V gene is TRBV3-1 (or the pseudogene TRBV3-2), the J gene TRBJ1-6, with 10 bases identical to TRBD1. CDR3 length: 13 residues. Looked up from germline, CDR1 is LGHDT and CDR2 is YNNKEL (reference sequence). Germline trimming cut 2 bases from V and 18 bases from J; bases unmatched to any gene: 7. The CDR3 loop reads CASSQPGTGAPHF. DNA of the CDR3: TGTGCCAGCAGCCAACCGGGGACAGGGGCGCCCCACTTT.

This clone was detected only a few times. CDR3 DNA sequence: TGTGCCAGCAGTTTGTGGTCAGGGCAGCCCCAGCATTTT. It is translated as CASSLWSGQPQHF. The V and J genes are TRBV12-3 or TRBV12-4 and TRBJ1-5, with D possibly TRBD1 on 5 matching bases. V lost 3 bases and J lost 7, with 10 bases in between. This CDR3 is built from 13 residues.

J is TRBJ1-6 and V is TRBV30, with TRBD1 matching over 7 bases. This CDR3 region has 15 residues. Germline assignment: CDR1 GTSNPN and CDR2 SVGIG (reference sequence). With V trimmed by 0 bases and J by 6 bases, 5 bases remained unmatched. CDR3 sequence reads: CAWSVQGTGNSPLHF. The CDR3 region has the DNA TGTGCCTGGAGTGTACAGGGGACTGGTAATTCACCCCTCCACTTT.

The rearrangement joins TRBV30 to TRBJ2-2; maybe TRBD1 (5 bases). Germline V gives CDR1 GTSNPN, CDR2 SVGIG (reference sequence). CDR3 length: 13 residues. V lost 5 bases, J lost 3 bases, and 10 bases lay in between. This CDR3 reads CAWGADYTGELFF. DNA for the CDR3: TGTGCCTGGGGGGCAGACTACACCGGGGAGCTGTTTTTT.

This clone was seen only a few times. CDR3 sequence: CASSPSTGLHYEQYF. CDR3 nucleotides: TGTGCCAGCAGCCCTTCCACAGGGCTCCACTACGAGCAGTACTTC. The chain carries TRBV3-1 (or the pseudogene TRBV3-2) and TRBJ2-7, with D perhaps TRBD1 (6 bases). The germline CDR1 and CDR2 sequences are LGHDT and YNNKEL (reference sequence). The CDR3 sequence is 15 residues long. V was cut by 4 bases and J by 3 bases, with 16 bases left in between.

This chain links TRBV2 with TRBJ2-1; 14 bases are a match to TRBD2. V was clipped by 5 bases and J by 4 bases; unmatched bases: 4. The germline V gene encodes CDR1 SNHLY and CDR2 FYNNEI. This CDR3 is built from 16 residues. The CDR3 DNA sequence: TGTGCCAGCAGTCAAAGGACTAGCGGGGGGTACAATGAGCAGTTCTTC. As protein: CASSQRTSGGYNEQFF. The entire variable domain, with the rest obtained from reference TRBV2 and TRBJ2-1, is as follows: EPEVTQTPSHQVTQMGQEVILRCVPISNHLYFYWYRQILGQKVEFLVSFYNNEISEKSEIFDDQFSVERPDGSNFTLKIRSTKLEDSAMYFCASSQRTSGGYNEQFFGPGTRLTVL.

This clone has just a few counts. The rearrangement uses TRBV3-1 (or the pseudogene TRBV3-2) and TRBJ1-2; D call uncertain. V lost 1 base and J 8 bases, leaving 14 bases between the germline ends. CDR1 and CDR2 from the germline V gene are LGHDT and YNNKEL (reference sequence). The CDR3 consists of 14 residues. CDR3 DNA sequence: TGTGCCAGCAGCCAAGCCGGGAGGGTAGAGGGCTACACCTTC. The encoded protein is CASSQAGRVEGYTF.

The V call is TRBV6-6, the J call TRBJ2-1; a weak D match, TRBD2 (6 bases). The V gene lost 5 bases and the J gene lost 8 bases, with 13 bases spanning the gap. Germline assignment: CDR1 MNHNY and CDR2 SVGAGI (reference sequence). The length of the CDR3 is 13 residues. CDR3 DNA sequence: TGTGCCAGCAGTCAACATCGGGGGTATGAGCAGTTCTTC. It is translated as CASSQHRGYEQFF.